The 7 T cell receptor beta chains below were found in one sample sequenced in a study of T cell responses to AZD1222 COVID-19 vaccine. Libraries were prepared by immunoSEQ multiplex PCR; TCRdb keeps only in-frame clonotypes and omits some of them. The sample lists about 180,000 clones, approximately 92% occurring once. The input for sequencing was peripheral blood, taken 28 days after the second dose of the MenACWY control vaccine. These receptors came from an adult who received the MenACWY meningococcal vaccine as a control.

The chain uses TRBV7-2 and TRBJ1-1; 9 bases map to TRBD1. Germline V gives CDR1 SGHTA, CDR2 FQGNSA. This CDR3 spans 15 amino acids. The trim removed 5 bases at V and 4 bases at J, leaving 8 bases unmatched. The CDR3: CASSGHRGRSTEAFF. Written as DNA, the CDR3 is TGTGCCAGCAGCGGACACAGGGGGCGGAGCACTGAAGCTTTCTTT.

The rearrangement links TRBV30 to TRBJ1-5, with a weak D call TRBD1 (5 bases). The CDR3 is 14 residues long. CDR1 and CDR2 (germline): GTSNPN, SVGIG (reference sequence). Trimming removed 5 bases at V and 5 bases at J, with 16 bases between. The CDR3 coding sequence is TGTGCCTGGTCCGGGGCCAGGGAGGATCAGCCCCAGCATTTT. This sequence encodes CAWSGAREDQPQHF.

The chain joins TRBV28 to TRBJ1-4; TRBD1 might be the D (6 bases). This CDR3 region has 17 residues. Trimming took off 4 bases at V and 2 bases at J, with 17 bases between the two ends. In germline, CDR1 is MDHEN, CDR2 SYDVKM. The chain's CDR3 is CASSSPWTVMTNEKLFF. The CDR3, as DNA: TGTGCCAGCAGTTCCCCTTGGACAGTCATGACTAATGAAAAACTGTTTTTT.

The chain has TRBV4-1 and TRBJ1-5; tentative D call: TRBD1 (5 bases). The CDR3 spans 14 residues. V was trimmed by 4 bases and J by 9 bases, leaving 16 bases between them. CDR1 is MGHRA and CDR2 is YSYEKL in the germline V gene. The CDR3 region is CASSPEGLPAPQHF. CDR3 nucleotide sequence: TGCGCCAGCAGCCCAGAGGGGCTCCCGGCGCCCCAGCATTTT.

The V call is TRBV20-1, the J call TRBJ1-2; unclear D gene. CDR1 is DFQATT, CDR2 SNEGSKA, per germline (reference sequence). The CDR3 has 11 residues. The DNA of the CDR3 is TGCAGGCGAGGTGGGGACTATGGCTACACCTTC. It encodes CRRGGDYGYTF.

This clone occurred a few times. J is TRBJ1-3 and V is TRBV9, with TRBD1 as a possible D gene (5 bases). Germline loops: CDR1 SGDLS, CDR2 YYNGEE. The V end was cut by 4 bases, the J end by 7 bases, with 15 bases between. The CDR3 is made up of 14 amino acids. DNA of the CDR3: TGTGCCAGCAGCCCACGGGGGGAGCCTAACACCATATATTTT. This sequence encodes CASSPRGEPNTIYF. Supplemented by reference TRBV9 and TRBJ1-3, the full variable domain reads DSGVTQTPKHLITATGQRVTLRCSPRSGDLSVYWYQQSLDQGLQFLIQYYNGEERAKGNILERFSAQQFPDLHSELNLSSLELGDSALYFCASSPRGEPNTIYFGEGSWLTVV.

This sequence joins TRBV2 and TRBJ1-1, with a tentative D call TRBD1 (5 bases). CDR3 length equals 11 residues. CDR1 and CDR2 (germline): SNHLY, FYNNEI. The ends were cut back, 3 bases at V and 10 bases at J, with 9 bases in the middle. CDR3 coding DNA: TGTGCCAGCAGTGATCCGGGGGGAGCTTTCTTT. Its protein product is CASSDPGGAFF.